This TCR beta chain was identified in a study of a mutant IDH1 vaccine in newly diagnosed glioma. Study at large: It was radiotherapy, temozolomide, or both that patients received previously, with most receiving both. Study-level results: Of the patients, less than 95% had vaccine-induced immune responses. Pseudoprogression apparently lacked any relation to changes in top peripheral T cell clonotypes.

About this clone: No antigen is known for it.

Here immunoSEQ multiplex PCR was the method, and the copy in TCRdb shows in-frame clones only, minus some. The sample holds about 15,000 clones; 80% to 90% are singletons and the top ten take approximately 10%. The time point denotes: baseline, week 1 (first vaccination visit). This sample's treatment: pre-vaccination baseline after standard-of-care therapy. Newly diagnosed WHO grade 3 or 4 IDH1-mutant, ATRX-lost astrocytomas were identified in the donors. V lost 3 bases and J lost 5; bases outside the gene matches: 11. The CDR3 covers 16 residues. Germline loops: CDR1 MNHNS, CDR2 SASEGT. The sample was PBMCs, taken from a glioma patient treated with radiotherapy, temozolomide or both. The sequence came from a woman in her forties with glioma. Some clones in this sample may be carry-over from other donors' samples. The rearrangement uses TRBV6-1 and TRBJ1-1; 8 positions agree with TRBD1. As DNA, the CDR3 is TGTGCCAGCAGTGAGGACAGGGTGGGAGGGCTGACTGAAGCTTTCTTT. Its translation is CASSEDRVGGLTEAFF.